This T cell receptor (beta chain) was captured in a study of CD8 T cells in ankylosing spondylitis. This CDR3 spans 13 amino acids. The V end was cut by 2 bases, the J end by 4 bases, with 3 bases between. The V gene's germline CDR1 is WSHSY and CDR2 SAAADI. In TCRdb, the 5' RACE reads were re-called with MiXCR into one record per CDR3 protein. The repertoire holds under 200,000 distinct CDR3 sequences, with about 9.9% as singletons. This clonotype was recorded many times. The clonotype was recovered from a male donor with ankylosing spondylitis or in good health (not recorded which). Material for sequencing was blood, either unsorted or a sorted T cell fraction (not recorded which). This rearrangement joins TRBV10-2 to TRBJ1-6; D gene ambiguous. The CDR3 is CASSEVYNSPLHF. In DNA form, the CDR3 reads TGCGCCAGCAGTGAGGTGTATAATTCACCCCTCCACTTT.